This TCR beta chain came from a study of control samples from healthy donors and cancer patients. Profiled with immunoSEQ multiplex PCR; TCRdb holds only in-frame clones, not every one. The sample carries 150,000 to 200,000 clones, roughly 94% recorded once. J gave up 11 bases and V 1 base, and 9 bases lay outside the gene matches. The CDR3 runs to 14 residues. Germline V gene data show CDR1 as SGHNT and CDR2 as YENEEA. The sequenced material came from blood. The sequence was collected from a woman aged 40 to 49 in good health. This chain joins TRBV11-3 and TRBJ1-1; 8 bases fit TRBD1. The CDR3 nucleotides are TGTGCCAGCAGCTTAGGGGCAGGGGGCGCGAAGGCTTTCTTT. Its protein is CASSLGAGGAKAFF.